The present entry profiles one TCR beta chain with its context. In the source study's methods: Reference gene primer amplification gave estimated nucleated cell counts. Here immunoSEQ multiplex PCR was the method, and the copy in TCRdb shows in-frame clones only, minus some. V, J and clone size were drawn from that table, and D and trimming were deduced from the DNA. In the table there are more than 55,000 clones, about 87% of which are singletons. Trimming cost V 2 bases and J 10 bases; bases outside gene matches: 11. Germline values: CDR1 MNHEY, CDR2 SVGAGI. The CDR3 length is 15 residues. This entry comes from a study of blood T cell repertoires in COVID-19. Background on the study: The United States, Italy and Spain supplied acute and convalescent COVID-19 samples. PBMCs, B-cell-depleted T cells, or T cells were the source of the cDNA or gDNA that made up the material.

The TCR was taken from a human donor with active COVID-19. The donor label of this sample is uncertain. The sample was peripheral blood. This chain links TRBV6-5 with TRBJ2-1; 7 positions match TRBD2. The CDR3 coding sequence is TGTGCCAGCAGTTACGCGGGGGAAGGGCCGAGGGAGCAGTTCTTC. Its protein is CASSYAGEGPREQFF.